Included here is one T cell receptor beta chain sequence, with context. These data belong to a study of T cell responses to AZD1222 COVID-19 vaccine. From germline, CDR1 is KGHSH and CDR2 LQKENI. This CDR3 is built from 14 residues. Losses at the gene ends were 1 base for V and 5 bases for J; bases not matched to a gene: 4. The assay was immunoSEQ multiplex PCR, and TCRdb's table has in-frame clones only and misses some. The sample records 110,000 or so clones, approximately 87% being singletons. This clonotype originated in an adult in good health. This material consisted of peripheral blood, taken on day 0 of AZD1222 vaccination. The gene calls are TRBV18 and TRBJ1-1; 7 bases are a match to TRBD1. The CDR3 nucleotides read TGTGCCAGCTCACCACAGGGGGCTGGTACTGAAGCTTTCTTT. The encoded protein is CASSPQGAGTEAFF.